The following is a TCR beta chain sequence with its context. Its antigen is not known. The record originates from a study of cytomegalovirus exposure and HLA in healthy donors. The donors belonged to the roughly 120-subject validation cohort, separate from the roughly 650-subject first cohort. Sequencing used immunoSEQ multiplex PCR; TCRdb keeps in-frame clones, though not all of them. This table holds some 70,000 clones, 96% found once. Overall study findings and caveats: The study listed approximately 160 cytomegalovirus-associated TCR beta chains. It was found in a later analysis that first-cohort TCR clusters tended to co-occur in the 100 to 150 validation repertoires. Per published reports, the classifier diagnosed cytomegalovirus status with high specificity and sensitivity.

The origin of this receptor is a man between 18 and 35 years old in good health and CMV-seronegative. Sequencing used PBMCs.

This CDR3 is CASSARGNYGYTF. The CDR3 DNA reads as TGTGCCAGCAGCGCGAGGGGGAACTATGGCTACACCTTC. The chain links TRBV7-2 to TRBJ1-2; D might be TRBD1 (6 bases). V was shortened by 5 bases and J by 2 bases, with 9 bases between the two germline ends. The CDR3 sequence is 13 residues long. Germline V gene data show CDR1 as SGHTA and CDR2 as FQGNSA.